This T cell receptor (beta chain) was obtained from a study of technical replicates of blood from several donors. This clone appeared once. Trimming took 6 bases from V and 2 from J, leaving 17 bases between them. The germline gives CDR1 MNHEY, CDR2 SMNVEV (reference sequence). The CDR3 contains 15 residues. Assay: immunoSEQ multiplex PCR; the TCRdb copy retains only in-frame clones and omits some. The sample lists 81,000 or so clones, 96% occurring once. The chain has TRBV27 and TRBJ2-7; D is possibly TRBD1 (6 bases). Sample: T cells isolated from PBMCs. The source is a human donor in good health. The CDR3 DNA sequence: TGTGCCAGCAGCCTCGCAGGGGTGGTTCCCTACGAGCAGTACTTC. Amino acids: CASSLAGVVPYEQYF.